This entry is about one T cell receptor beta chain. The target antigen is unknown. This specimen comes from a study of T cell responses to AZD1222 COVID-19 vaccine. Findings and limits, study-wide: The donor group comprised mostly white British people and more females; the analysis possibly underestimated clonal diversity. Reports say nearly half of spike-specific TCRs go after unmutated variant regions.

The CDR3 has 13 residues. Trimming took off 1 base at V and 1 base at J, with 4 bases between the two ends. The V gene's germline CDR1 is SGHAT and CDR2 FQNNGV. Profiling relied on immunoSEQ multiplex PCR, and the TCRdb table lists in-frame clones only, not all of them. The top ten clones hold approximately 2.5% of a sample with some 90,000 clones, under 90% of them seen once. The J gene is TRBJ1-2, the V gene TRBV11-2; D not resolved. Sequencing used peripheral blood, obtained on day 0 of AZD1222 vaccination. The TCR comes from an adult in good health. The CDR3 bases are TGTGCCAGCAGCTTAGTTCGTAACTATGGCTACACCTTC. As protein: CASSLVRNYGYTF.